This TCR beta chain originates from a study of neurological immune-mediated disorders. Time point meaning: longitudinal time-point 2. Germline V gene lookup returns CDR1 GTSNPN and CDR2 SVGIG (reference sequence). The germline V and J ends were trimmed by 6 bases and 4 bases, with 9 bases remaining between them. The CDR3 is 11 residues long. One entry per CDR3 protein, called by TCRdb with MiXCR from the 5' RACE reads. This repertoire shows about 80,000 distinct CDR3 sequences, about 5.6% found once; its top ten account for 7.9%. There are a few counts of this clonotype. The rearrangement uses TRBV30 and TRBJ1-2; D gene uncertain. The sequence came from a woman aged 55-70 years with multiple sclerosis. The sequenced sample consisted of PBMCs. CDR3 sequence (DNA): TGTGCCTGCTCAGTGGGCTATGGCTACACCTTC. Translating gives CACSVGYGYTF.